The present TCR beta chain was sequenced within a study of T cells in Graves' hyperthyroidism and ophthalmopathy. Ten or more counts support this clonotype. Per germline, CDR1 MDHEN and CDR2 SYDVKM. Trimming removed 7 bases from V and 2 bases from J, with 18 bases in between. The CDR3 extends over 15 amino acids. The investigators amplified TCR beta CDR3 regions from RNA transcripts. HTBI primers were the set used in a first-round RT-PCR of the TCR CDR3. MiXCR, applied by TCRdb to the multiplex PCR reads, yields one record per CDR3 protein. Of hundreds of thousands of distinct CDR3 sequences in the sample, less than 25% were seen once.

The TCR originated in a man aged 25-45 years with Graves' ophthalmopathy. Sequenced material: blood. This chain uses TRBV28 with TRBJ2-7; D might be TRBD1 (5 bases). DNA of the CDR3: TGTGCCAGCATCTCCAAGGGTCAGGGCACCTACGAGCAGTACTTC. It specifies CASISKGQGTYEQYF.